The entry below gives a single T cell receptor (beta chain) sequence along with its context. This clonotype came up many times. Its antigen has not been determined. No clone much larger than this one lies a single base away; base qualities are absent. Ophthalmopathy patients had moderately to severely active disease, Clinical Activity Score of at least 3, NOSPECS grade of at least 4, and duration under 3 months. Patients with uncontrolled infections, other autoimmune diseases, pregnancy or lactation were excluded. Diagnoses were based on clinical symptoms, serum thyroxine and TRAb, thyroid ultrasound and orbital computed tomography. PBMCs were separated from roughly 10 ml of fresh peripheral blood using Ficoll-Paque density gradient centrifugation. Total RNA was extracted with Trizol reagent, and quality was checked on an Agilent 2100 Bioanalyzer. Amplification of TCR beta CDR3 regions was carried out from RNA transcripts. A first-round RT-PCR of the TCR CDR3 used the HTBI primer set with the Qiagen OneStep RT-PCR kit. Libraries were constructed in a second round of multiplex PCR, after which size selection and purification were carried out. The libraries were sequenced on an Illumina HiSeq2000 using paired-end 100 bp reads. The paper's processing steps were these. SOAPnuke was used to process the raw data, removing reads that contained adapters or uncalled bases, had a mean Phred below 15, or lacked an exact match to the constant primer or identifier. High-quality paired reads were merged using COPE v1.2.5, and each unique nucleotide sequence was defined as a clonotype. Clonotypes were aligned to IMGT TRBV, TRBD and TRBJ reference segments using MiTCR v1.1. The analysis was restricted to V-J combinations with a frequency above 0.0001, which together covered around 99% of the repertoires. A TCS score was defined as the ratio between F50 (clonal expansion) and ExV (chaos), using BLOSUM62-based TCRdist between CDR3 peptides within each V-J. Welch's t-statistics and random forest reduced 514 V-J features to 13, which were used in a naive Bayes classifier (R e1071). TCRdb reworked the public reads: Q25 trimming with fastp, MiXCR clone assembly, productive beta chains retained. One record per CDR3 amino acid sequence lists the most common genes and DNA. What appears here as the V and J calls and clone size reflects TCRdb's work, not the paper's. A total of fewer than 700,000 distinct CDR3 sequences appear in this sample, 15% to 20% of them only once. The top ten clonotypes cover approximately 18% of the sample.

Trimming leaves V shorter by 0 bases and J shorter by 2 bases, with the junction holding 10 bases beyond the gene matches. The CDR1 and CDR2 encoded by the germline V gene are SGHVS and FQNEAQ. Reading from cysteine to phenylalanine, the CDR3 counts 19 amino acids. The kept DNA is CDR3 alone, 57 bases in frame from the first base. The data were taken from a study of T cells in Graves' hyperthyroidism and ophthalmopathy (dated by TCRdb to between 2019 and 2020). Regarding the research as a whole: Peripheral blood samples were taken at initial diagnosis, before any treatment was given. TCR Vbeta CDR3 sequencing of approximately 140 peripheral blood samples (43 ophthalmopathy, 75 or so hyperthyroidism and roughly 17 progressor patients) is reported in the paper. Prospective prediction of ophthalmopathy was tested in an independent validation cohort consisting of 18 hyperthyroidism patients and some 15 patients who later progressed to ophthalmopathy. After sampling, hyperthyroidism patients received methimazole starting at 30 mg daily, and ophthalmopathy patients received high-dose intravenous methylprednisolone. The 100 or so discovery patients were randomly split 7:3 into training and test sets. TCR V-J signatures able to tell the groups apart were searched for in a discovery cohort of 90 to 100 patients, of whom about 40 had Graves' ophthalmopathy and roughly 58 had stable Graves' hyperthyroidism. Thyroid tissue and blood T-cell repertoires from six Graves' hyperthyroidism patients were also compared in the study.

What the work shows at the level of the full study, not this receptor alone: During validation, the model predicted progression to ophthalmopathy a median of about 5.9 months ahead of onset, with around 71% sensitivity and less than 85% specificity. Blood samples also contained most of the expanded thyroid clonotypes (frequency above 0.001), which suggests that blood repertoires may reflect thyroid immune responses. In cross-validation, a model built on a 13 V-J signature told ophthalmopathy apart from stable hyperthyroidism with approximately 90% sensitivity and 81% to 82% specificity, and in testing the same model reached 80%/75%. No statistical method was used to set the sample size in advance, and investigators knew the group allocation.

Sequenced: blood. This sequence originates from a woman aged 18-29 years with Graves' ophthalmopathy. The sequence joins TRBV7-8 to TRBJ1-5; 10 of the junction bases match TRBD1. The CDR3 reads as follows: CASSLAAIRGQGGNQPQHF. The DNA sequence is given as TGTGCCAGCAGCTTAGCGGCTATTAGAGGACAGGGGGGCAATCAGCCCCAGCATTTT.